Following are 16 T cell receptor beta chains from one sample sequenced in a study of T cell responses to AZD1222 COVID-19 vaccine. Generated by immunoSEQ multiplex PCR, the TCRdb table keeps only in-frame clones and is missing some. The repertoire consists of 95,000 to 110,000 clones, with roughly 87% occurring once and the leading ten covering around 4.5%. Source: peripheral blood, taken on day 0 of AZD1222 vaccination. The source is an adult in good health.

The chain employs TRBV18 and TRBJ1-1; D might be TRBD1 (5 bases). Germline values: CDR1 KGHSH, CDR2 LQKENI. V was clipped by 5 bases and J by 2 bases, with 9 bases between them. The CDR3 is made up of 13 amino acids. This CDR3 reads CASSGGPNTEAFF. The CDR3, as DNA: TGTGCCAGCTCAGGGGGACCTAACACTGAAGCTTTCTTT.

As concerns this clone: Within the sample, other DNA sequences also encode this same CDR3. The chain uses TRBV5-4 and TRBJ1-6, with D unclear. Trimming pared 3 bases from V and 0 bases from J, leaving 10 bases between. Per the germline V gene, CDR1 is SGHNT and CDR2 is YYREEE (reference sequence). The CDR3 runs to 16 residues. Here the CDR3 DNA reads TGTGCCAGCAGCTCCGCCGGGAGCTCCTATAATTCACCCCTCCACTTT. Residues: CASSSAGSSYNSPLHF.

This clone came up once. CDR3 bases: TGTGCCAGAGCGGCAGAGAACTATGGCTACACCTTC. Translating gives CARAAENYGYTF. V and J are TRBV2 and TRBJ1-2; D remains unclear. CDR3 size: 12 residues. V shed 9 bases and J shed 2 bases, with 10 bases lying between them. CDR1 and CDR2 (germline): SNHLY, FYNNEI.

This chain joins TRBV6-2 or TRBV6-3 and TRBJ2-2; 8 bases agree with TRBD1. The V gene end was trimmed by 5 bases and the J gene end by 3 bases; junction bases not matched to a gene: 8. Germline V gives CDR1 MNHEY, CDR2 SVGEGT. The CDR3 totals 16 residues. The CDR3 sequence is CASSHRGMGDTGELFF. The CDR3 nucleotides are TGTGCCAGCAGTCACAGGGGGATGGGTGACACCGGGGAGCTGTTTTTT.

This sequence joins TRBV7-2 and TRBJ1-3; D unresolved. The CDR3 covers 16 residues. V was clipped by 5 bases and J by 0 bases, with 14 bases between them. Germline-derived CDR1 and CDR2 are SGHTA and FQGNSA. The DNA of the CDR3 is TGTGCCAGCAGCCCCCACGGCACAGACTCTGGAAACACCATATATTTT. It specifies CASSPHGTDSGNTIYF.

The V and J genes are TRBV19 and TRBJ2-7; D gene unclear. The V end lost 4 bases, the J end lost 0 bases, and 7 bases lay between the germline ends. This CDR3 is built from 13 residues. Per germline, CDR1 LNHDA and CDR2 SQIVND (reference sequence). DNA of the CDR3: TGTGCCAGTAGTAAAGGCTCCTCCTACGAGCAGTACTTC. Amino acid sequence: CASSKGSSYEQYF.

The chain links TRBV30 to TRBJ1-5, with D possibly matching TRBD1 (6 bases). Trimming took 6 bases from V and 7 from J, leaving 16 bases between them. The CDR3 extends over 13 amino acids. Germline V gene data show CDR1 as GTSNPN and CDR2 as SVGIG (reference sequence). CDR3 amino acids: CACAFGGGQPQHF. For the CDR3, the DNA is TGTGCCTGTGCGTTCGGGGGCGGACAGCCCCAGCATTTT.

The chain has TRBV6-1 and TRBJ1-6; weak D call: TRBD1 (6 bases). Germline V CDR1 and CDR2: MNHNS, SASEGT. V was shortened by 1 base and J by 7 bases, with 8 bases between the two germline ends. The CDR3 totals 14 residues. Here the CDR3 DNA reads TGTGCCAGCAGTGAAGGGACAGACAATTCACCCCTCCACTTT. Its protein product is CASSEGTDNSPLHF.

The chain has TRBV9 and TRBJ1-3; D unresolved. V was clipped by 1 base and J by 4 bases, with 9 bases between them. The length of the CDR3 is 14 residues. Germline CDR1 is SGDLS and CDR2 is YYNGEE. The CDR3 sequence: CASSVHSGGNTIYF. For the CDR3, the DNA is TGTGCCAGCAGCGTACACAGCGGCGGAAACACCATATATTTT.

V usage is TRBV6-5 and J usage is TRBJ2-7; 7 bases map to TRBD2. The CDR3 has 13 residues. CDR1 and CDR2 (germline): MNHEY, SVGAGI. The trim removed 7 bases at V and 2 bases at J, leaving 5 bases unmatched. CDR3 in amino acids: CASISGTTYEQYF. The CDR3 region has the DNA TGTGCCAGCATCTCCGGGACTACCTACGAGCAGTACTTC.

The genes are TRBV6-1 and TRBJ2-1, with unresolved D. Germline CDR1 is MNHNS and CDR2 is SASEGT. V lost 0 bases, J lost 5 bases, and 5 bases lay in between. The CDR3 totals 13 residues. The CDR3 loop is CASSEAANNEQFF. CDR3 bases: TGTGCCAGCAGTGAAGCGGCCAACAATGAGCAGTTCTTC.

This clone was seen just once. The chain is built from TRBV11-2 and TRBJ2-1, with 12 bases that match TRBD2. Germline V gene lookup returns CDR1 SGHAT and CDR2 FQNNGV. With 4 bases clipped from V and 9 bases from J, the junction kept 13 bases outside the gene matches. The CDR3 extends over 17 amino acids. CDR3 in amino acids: CASSSPGLAGEIGEQFF. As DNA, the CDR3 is TGTGCCAGCAGCTCGCCGGGACTAGCGGGCGAAATAGGTGAGCAGTTCTTC.

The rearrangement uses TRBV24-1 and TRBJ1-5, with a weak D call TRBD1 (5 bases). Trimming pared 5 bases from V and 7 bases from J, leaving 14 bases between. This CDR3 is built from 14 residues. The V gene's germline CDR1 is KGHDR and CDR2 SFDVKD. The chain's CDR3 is CATSASGRDQPQHF. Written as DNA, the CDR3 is TGTGCCACCAGTGCTTCAGGGAGGGACCAGCCCCAGCATTTT.

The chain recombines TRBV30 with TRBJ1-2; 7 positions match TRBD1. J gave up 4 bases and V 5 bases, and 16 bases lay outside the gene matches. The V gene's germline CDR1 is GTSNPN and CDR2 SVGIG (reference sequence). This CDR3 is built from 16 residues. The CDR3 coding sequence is TGTGCCTGGGGAAGAAGACAGGGACAAGGGGTCTATGGCTACACCTTC. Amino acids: CAWGRRQGQGVYGYTF.

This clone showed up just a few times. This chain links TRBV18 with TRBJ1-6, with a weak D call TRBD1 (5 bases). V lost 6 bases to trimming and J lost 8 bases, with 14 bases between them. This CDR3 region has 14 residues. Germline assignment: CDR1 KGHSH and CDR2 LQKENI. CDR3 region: CASSPTGGDSPLHF. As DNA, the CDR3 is TGTGCCAGCTCCCCCACGGGGGGGGATTCACCCCTCCACTTT. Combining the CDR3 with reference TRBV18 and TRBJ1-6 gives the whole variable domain NAGVMQNPRHLVRRRGQEARLRCSPMKGHSHVYWYRQLPEEGLKFMVYLQKENIIDESGMPKERFSAEFPKEGPSILRIQQVVRGDSAAYFCASSPTGGDSPLHFGNGTRLTVT.

The CDR3 region is CASSYSGQGEFATNEKLFF. CDR3 DNA sequence: TGTGCCAGCAGTTACTCGGGACAGGGGGAGTTTGCAACTAATGAAAAACTGTTTTTT. The rearrangement joins TRBV6-7 to TRBJ1-4; 11 positions agree with TRBD1. TRBV6-7 is an open reading frame, and its role is uncertain. CDR3 length: 19 residues. J lost 0 bases, V lost 0 bases, and 6 bases had no gene match.